The subject of this entry is one TCR beta chain. These data belong to a study of chronic HIV infection and antiretroviral therapy. TCRdb reanalysed the 5' RACE reads using MiXCR and keeps one entry per CDR3 protein. The sample consists of about 48,000 distinct CDR3 sequences, about 18% of them appearing once. This receptor was identified in an adult who had HIV and had not received antiretroviral therapy, or was an uninfected healthy control (not recorded which). Material: peripheral blood.

CDR3 region: CASSSGLAGVKYNEQFF. In nucleotides, the CDR3 is TGTGCCAGCAGTTCCGGACTAGCGGGAGTAAAGTACAATGAGCAGTTCTTC. The genes are TRBV28 and TRBJ2-1, with TRBD2 identical over 13 bases. Germline CDR1 MDHEN, CDR2 SYDVKM. The CDR3 consists of 17 residues. Losses at the gene ends were 4 bases for V and 4 bases for J; bases not matched to a gene: 7.